This paragraph reports one T cell receptor (beta chain). Its matching antigen is unknown. TCRdb re-derived calls from the reads in MiXCR, one entry per CDR3 protein. The sample lists a few hundred thousand distinct CDR3 sequences; about 34% were seen once. This entry comes from a study of T cell repertoires in cytomegalovirus infection. Findings of the study overall: Pooled public TCR beta family frequency picked out CMV carriers with the relevant HLA. The ex vivo response was dominated by HLA-C-restricted CMV-specific TCR beta clonotypes.

Per germline, CDR1 MDHEN and CDR2 SYDVKM. Unmatched junction bases numbered 9, after V lost 7 bases and J lost 1 base. The CDR3 contains 15 residues. The J gene is TRBJ2-5, the V gene TRBV28; TRBD2 matches at 7 bases. This clonotype was obtained from a human donor in good health (CMV status not recorded). Some clones in this sample may be carry-over from other donors' samples. Material: cultured PBMCs, obtained from culture after CMV antigen stimulation. This chain's CDR3 is CASTSPGTTQETQYF. For the CDR3, the DNA is TGTGCCAGCACCTCCCCCGGGACTACCCAAGAGACCCAGTACTTC. The variable domain in full, with the rest retrieved from reference TRBV28 and TRBJ2-5, is DVKVTQSSRYLVKRTGEKVFLECVQDMDHENMFWYRQDPGLGLRLIYFSYDVKMKEKGDIPEGYSVSREKKERFSLILESASTNQTSMYLCASTSPGTTQETQYFGPGTRLLVL.